The T cell receptor (beta chain) described here comes from a study of cytomegalovirus exposure and HLA in healthy donors. PCR primers comprised 60 Vbeta and 13 Jbeta primers. Sequencing used immunoSEQ multiplex PCR; TCRdb keeps in-frame clones, though not all of them. Here the sample spans 210,000 or so clones, over 70% being singletons. Whole-study results and caveats: In a later analysis, TCR beta V- and J-gene trimming showed a link to a missense DCLRE1C variant.

Trimming cost V 1 base and J 5 bases; bases outside gene matches: 4. From germline, CDR1 is GTSNPN and CDR2 SVGIG (reference sequence). This CDR3 comprises 13 residues. Every donor was a healthy person donating bone marrow. As to this clone: Its specificity is unknown.

The specimen was PBMCs. The chain is built from TRBV30 and TRBJ1-2, with TRBD1 matching 7 bases. The receptor comes from a boy between 2 and 10 years old in good health and CMV-seronegative. The CDR3 DNA follows: TGTGCCTGGAGTGAGGGCAGGGGGTATGGCTACACCTTC. This codes for CAWSEGRGYGYTF.